One sample yielded the 27 T cell receptor beta chains listed below, sequenced in a study of radiation and T cells in renal cell carcinoma. Sequencing used immunoSEQ multiplex PCR; TCRdb keeps in-frame clones, though not all of them. The table has 150,000 or so clones, about 87% seen once. Time point meaning: baseline pretreatment blood. This sample's treatment: 15 Gy SBRT to primary tumor, nephrectomy 4 weeks later. Sample: blood, taken from a patient whose treatment included radiotherapy and nephrectomy. These receptors were obtained from a woman aged 70-85 years with renal cell carcinoma.

V and J are TRBV7-2 and TRBJ2-7; D not resolved. The CDR3 has 15 amino acids. From germline, CDR1 is SGHTA and CDR2 FQGNSA. Trimming took off 1 base at V and 6 bases at J, with 16 bases between the two ends. CDR3 DNA: TGTGCCAGCAGCTTAGGCCCCGCCACAGTAGTCGAGCAGTACTTC. Translating it yields CASSLGPATVVEQYF.

The J gene is TRBJ1-5, the V gene TRBV6-7; no firm D call. TRBV6-7 is recorded as an ORF, its role being uncertain. Deletions cut 9 bases from V and 4 bases from J, with 16 bases between. The CDR3 has 14 amino acids. The CDR3 DNA reads TGTGCCAGGCCGAGACGGTTCCTAAATCAGCCCCAGCATTTT. Encoded protein: CARPRRFLNQPQHF.

J is TRBJ2-3 and V is TRBV12-5; D is possibly TRBD2 (6 bases). Trimming cost V 5 bases and J 1 base, with 16 bases left between them. CDR3 length: 16 amino acids. The germline CDR1 and CDR2 sequences are LGHNT and FRNRAP. This chain's CDR3 is CASGTRASGGTDTQYF. The CDR3 DNA reads as TGTGCTAGTGGTACTCGGGCCTCGGGAGGCACAGATACGCAGTATTTT.

V and J are TRBV5-6 and TRBJ2-2; no reliable D call. There are 15 residues in the CDR3. The germline V gene encodes CDR1 SGHDT and CDR2 YYEEEE. The V end was cut by 0 bases, the J end by 2 bases, with 8 bases between. The CDR3 nucleotides are TGTGCCAGCAGCTTGGCTTGGGGAAACACCGGGGAGCTGTTTTTT. It specifies CASSLAWGNTGELFF. The full variable domain, rest sourced from reference TRBV5-6 and TRBJ2-2, is DAGVTQSPTHLIKTRGQQVTLRCSPKSGHDTVSWYQQALGQGPQFIFQYYEEEERQRGNFPDRFSGHQFPNYSSELNVNALLLGDSALYLCASSLAWGNTGELFFGEGSRLTVL.

The table lists this clone with a few counts. The chain joins TRBV19 to TRBJ1-1; D call uncertain. In germline, CDR1 is LNHDA, CDR2 SQIVND (reference sequence). Deletions cut 3 bases from V and 5 bases from J, with 7 bases between. This CDR3 region has 12 residues. Here the CDR3 DNA reads TGTGCCAGTAGTATTATAAAGACTGAAGCTTTCTTT. Residues: CASSIIKTEAFF. The entire variable domain, with the rest obtained from reference TRBV19 and TRBJ1-1, is as follows: DGGITQSPKYLFRKEGQNVTLSCEQNLNHDAMYWYRQDPGQGLRLIYYSQIVNDFQKGDIAEGYSVSREKKESFPLTVTSAQKNPTAFYLCASSIIKTEAFFGQGTRLTVV.

J is TRBJ2-5 and V is TRBV5-1; TRBD2 is a possible D gene (6 bases). This CDR3 has 13 amino acids. Germline values: CDR1 SGHRS, CDR2 YFSETQ. Trimming left V 7 bases short and J 4 bases short, with 14 bases between. The CDR3 DNA is TGCGCCAGCTCGGGAGCCGGGATAGAGACCCAGTACTTC. This translates into CASSGAGIETQYF.

The rearrangement uses TRBV18 and TRBJ1-5; maybe TRBD1 (5 bases). Trimming removed 6 bases at V and 4 bases at J, with 13 bases between. This CDR3 has 14 amino acids. CDR1 and CDR2 (germline): KGHSH, LQKENI. The CDR3 bases are TGTGCCAGCTCCCCAGGGCGGGGGAATCAGCCCCAGCATTTT. This codes for CASSPGRGNQPQHF.

This clone appeared a few times. The chain links TRBV13 to TRBJ1-5; no clear D gene. Per the germline V gene, CDR1 is PRHDT and CDR2 is FYEKMQ (reference sequence). CDR3 length: 12 residues. Trimming stripped 2 bases from V and 6 bases from J, with 5 bases between. The CDR3 nucleotides read TGTGCCAGCAGCTTACTTTCTCAGCCCCAGCATTTT. It codes for CASSLLSQPQHF.

The genes are TRBV10-3 and TRBJ2-3; D not certain. The CDR3 runs 15 residues. Deletions cut 3 bases from V and 0 bases from J, with 10 bases between. Germline values: CDR1 ENHRY, CDR2 SYGVKD. CDR3 DNA sequence: TGTGCCATCAGTGATCGGGTTTTGAGCACAGATACGCAGTATTTT. As protein: CAISDRVLSTDTQYF.

This sequence joins TRBV7-2 and TRBJ1-3; D ambiguous. The germline CDR1 and CDR2 sequences are SGHTA and FQGNSA. Trimming removed 2 bases from V and 4 bases from J, with 6 bases in between. The CDR3 consists of 13 residues. DNA of the CDR3: TGTGCCAGCAGCTTAAATGTAGGAAACACCATATATTTT. It yields the protein CASSLNVGNTIYF.

J is TRBJ2-3 and V is TRBV19; D gene ambiguous. CDR1 and CDR2 from the germline V gene are LNHDA and SQIVND (reference sequence). Trimming cost V 5 bases and J 14 bases, with 20 bases left between them. The CDR3 loop spans 13 amino acids. The CDR3: CASSLPTTRVLYF. CDR3 coding DNA: TGTGCCAGTAGTTTACCTACGACTCGGGTGTTGTATTTT.

On this clone itself: Germline and junction disagree at one end, which may indicate a read error. The gene calls are TRBV30 and TRBJ1-2; D ambiguous. Germline V CDR1 and CDR2: GTSNPN, SVGIG (reference sequence). The CDR3 has 12 amino acids. The CDR3 region is CARRTADYGYTF. CDR3 DNA sequence: TGTGCCCGGAGGACGGCAGACTATGGCTACACCTTC.

This clone came up once. J is TRBJ1-6 and V is TRBV18, with D tentatively TRBD1 (5 bases). Trimming left V 2 bases short and J 5 bases short, with 22 bases between. This CDR3 comprises 19 residues. Germline V CDR1 and CDR2: KGHSH, LQKENI. The CDR3 sequence is CASSPMARHQGGNNSPLHF. The CDR3, as DNA: TGTGCCAGCTCACCAATGGCAAGACACCAGGGAGGGAATAATTCACCCCTCCACTTT.

The V call is TRBV5-1, the J call TRBJ2-5, with D possibly being TRBD1 (6 bases). Trimming removed 4 bases at V and 4 bases at J, with 11 bases between. The CDR3 loop spans 13 amino acids. CDR1 is SGHRS, CDR2 YFSETQ, per germline. The CDR3 loop is CASSRGQLETQYF. The CDR3 DNA sequence: TGCGCCAGCAGCCGAGGACAGTTAGAGACCCAGTACTTC. The full variable domain, with the rest looked up from reference TRBV5-1 and TRBJ2-5, is KAGVTQTPRYLIKTRGQQVTLSCSPISGHRSVSWYQQTPGQGLQFLFEYFSETQRNKGNFPGRFSGRQFSNSRSEMNVSTLELGDSALYLCASSRGQLETQYFGPGTRLLVL.

CDR3 protein: CASSLNNYGYTF. CDR3 nucleotides: TGTGCCAGCAGCTTAAATAACTATGGCTACACCTTC. The chain couples TRBV7-9 to TRBJ1-2; D is unresolved. This CDR3 has 12 residues. The germline V gene encodes CDR1 SEHNR and CDR2 FQNEAQ (reference sequence). The ends were cut back, 2 bases at V and 1 base at J, with 2 bases in the middle.

This clone was seen a single time. The chain recombines TRBV5-1 with TRBJ2-3, with D unresolved. From germline, CDR1 is SGHRS and CDR2 YFSETQ. The CDR3 contains 12 residues. The V end was cut by 3 bases, the J end by 2 bases, with 4 bases between. The DNA for the CDR3 is TGCGCCAGCAGCTCGTACACAGATACGCAGTATTTT. Its translation: CASSSYTDTQYF.

The chain couples TRBV19 to TRBJ1-5; D gene uncertain. Per germline, CDR1 LNHDA and CDR2 SQIVND (reference sequence). CDR3 length equals 16 residues. With 2 bases removed from V and 2 bases from J, the gap between germline ends came to 13 bases. The CDR3 bases are TGTGCCAGTAGTATAATTAACGCTGGGGGCAATCAGCCCCAGCATTTT. Its protein is CASSIINAGGNQPQHF.

The chain recombines TRBV9 with TRBJ1-1; possibly TRBD1 for D (5 bases). V was pared by 0 bases and J by 3 bases, with 6 bases between. The CDR3 is made up of 13 amino acids. Per germline, CDR1 SGDLS and CDR2 YYNGEE. CDR3: CASSVETDTEAFF. The DNA for the CDR3 is TGTGCCAGCAGCGTAGAGACAGACACTGAAGCTTTCTTT.

The chain links TRBV28 to TRBJ2-1; TRBD1 agrees at 7 bases. Germline lookup yields CDR1 MDHEN and CDR2 SYDVKM. With V trimmed by 3 bases and J by 2 bases, 7 bases remained unmatched. The CDR3 consists of 16 residues. The CDR3 DNA reads as TGTGCCAGCAGTTTCATCCCCGGGACAGCCTACAATGAGCAGTTCTTC. Its protein product is CASSFIPGTAYNEQFF.

The V call is TRBV19, the J call TRBJ2-2; D unclear. This CDR3 is 12 amino acids long. The V end was cut by 10 bases, the J end by 5 bases, with 11 bases between. The germline gives CDR1 LNHDA, CDR2 SQIVND (reference sequence). Written as DNA, the CDR3 is TGTGCCACCGTGACCCGGACCGGGGAGCTGTTTTTT. This gives the protein CATVTRTGELFF.

The chain employs TRBV13 and TRBJ2-3; D remains unclear. This CDR3 has 16 residues. Looked up from germline, CDR1 is PRHDT and CDR2 is FYEKMQ (reference sequence). V lost 5 bases to trimming and J lost 0 bases, with 15 bases between them. CDR3 nucleotide sequence: TGTGCCAGCAGCCCCCCCCGGCGGCTTAGCACAGATACGCAGTATTTT. Encoded protein: CASSPPRRLSTDTQYF.

CDR3 nucleotides: TGTGCCAGTAGTATATCCCCAGGGGTAATGCAGCCCCAGCATTTT. Its translation is CASSISPGVMQPQHF. The chain joins TRBV19 to TRBJ1-5; the D gene is possibly TRBD1 (6 bases). Germline V gene lookup returns CDR1 LNHDA and CDR2 SQIVND (reference sequence). The CDR3 spans 15 residues. Between the trimmed V and J ends, which lost 2 bases and 7 bases, there was a span of 15 bases.

The J gene is TRBJ2-1, the V gene TRBV6-6, with 11 bases matching TRBD1. The CDR3 has 15 residues. Germline values: CDR1 MNHNY, CDR2 SVGAGI (reference sequence). V dropped 2 bases and J dropped 8; count of bases not matched to a gene: 5. CDR3 region: CASSYGGTGGDEQFF. CDR3 nucleotides: TGTGCCAGCAGTTACGGCGGGACAGGGGGAGATGAGCAGTTCTTC.

This clone has only a few counts. The V gene is TRBV19, the J gene TRBJ1-1, with D possibly being TRBD1 (6 bases). CDR3 size: 13 residues. V was cut by 5 bases and J by 6 bases, with 13 bases left in between. CDR1 and CDR2 (germline): LNHDA, SQIVND (reference sequence). The CDR3 nucleotides read TGTGCCAGTAGTTACCGGGACACCTCTGAAGCTTTCTTT. Residues: CASSYRDTSEAFF.

The V call is TRBV14, the J call TRBJ1-2; no clear D. V lost 1 base and J lost 7, with 13 bases in between. The CDR3 loop spans 14 amino acids. CDR1 is SGHDN and CDR2 is FVKESK in the germline V gene. The chain's CDR3 is CASSQVRVLSGYTF. CDR3 DNA sequence: TGTGCCAGCAGCCAAGTAAGGGTCCTGTCTGGCTACACCTTC.

This clone was observed a single time. This chain links TRBV6-1 with TRBJ1-2; TRBD1 matches 8 bases. The ends lost 6 bases at V and 4 bases at J; junction bases unmatched: 7. Germline CDR1 MNHNS, CDR2 SASEGT. This CDR3 is built from 14 residues. Here the CDR3 DNA reads TGTGCCAGCAGCGTTACACAGGGGGGCTATGGCTACACCTTC. Amino acids: CASSVTQGGYGYTF.

The rearrangement joins TRBV5-6 to TRBJ1-1; D uncertain. The CDR3 covers 13 residues. V shed 4 bases and J shed 9 bases, with 16 bases lying between them. CDR1 and CDR2 (germline): SGHDT, YYEEEE. The CDR3 region has the DNA TGTGCCAGCAGCCACGTTGGGGATCCGAAAGCTTTCTTT. This gives the protein CASSHVGDPKAFF. Looking up the rest from reference TRBV5-6 and TRBJ1-1 gives the full variable domain: DAGVTQSPTHLIKTRGQQVTLRCSPKSGHDTVSWYQQALGQGPQFIFQYYEEEERQRGNFPDRFSGHQFPNYSSELNVNALLLGDSALYLCASSHVGDPKAFFGQGTRLTVV.